The clone carrying this T cell receptor (beta chain) was detected many times. Its cognate antigen is unknown. TCRdb itself ran the reads through MiXCR, one entry per CDR3 protein. The sample has 480,000 or so distinct CDR3 sequences, around 11% seen once. The data originate from a study of T cell repertoires in cytomegalovirus infection. Turning to the study itself: CMV infection plus the matching HLA type was flagged by public TCR beta signatures.

Findings of the study overall: The ex vivo response showed dominance by HLA-C-restricted CMV-specific TCR beta clonotypes. Cumulative frequency of public TCR beta families picked out carriers of CMV plus the relevant HLA.

This CDR3 contains 15 residues. The germline V and J ends were trimmed by 2 bases and 6 bases, with 15 bases remaining between them. Germline CDR1 is LGHDT and CDR2 is YNNKEL (reference sequence). J is TRBJ2-3 and V is TRBV3-1; D perhaps matches TRBD2 (6 bases). The sequencing sample was made of PBMCs. This clonotype was sampled from a human donor in good health (CMV status not recorded). Some clones in this sample may be carry-over from other donors' samples. DNA of the CDR3: TGTGCCAGCAGCCAACCGGGACTCGCTGCTGATACGCAGTATTTT. As protein: CASSQPGLAADTQYF.